The 16 T cell receptor beta chains below come from one sample, sequenced in a study of T cells after yellow fever vaccination. From the 5' RACE reads, TCRdb called clonotypes with MiXCR, one entry per CDR3 protein. The table records about 60,000 distinct CDR3 sequences, around 6.5% of them present only once. The sample consisted of CD8+ T cells sorted from PBMCs, taken on the day of the first yellow fever vaccination. The receptors shown here come from a man aged 18 to 29 who received the YFV17D yellow fever vaccine.

This clonotype was counted ten times or more. The V and J genes are TRBV6-5 and TRBJ2-1, with D possibly being TRBD1 or TRBD2 (5 bases each). Germline V gives CDR1 MNHEY, CDR2 SVGAGI. CDR3 length: 12 amino acids. The V end lost 4 bases, the J end lost 12 bases, and 13 bases lay between the germline ends. The CDR3 loop is CASSSGALGQFF. CDR3 DNA sequence: TGTGCCAGCAGTTCCGGGGCCCTAGGGCAGTTCTTC.

This clonotype came up many times. The rearrangement joins TRBV3-1 to TRBJ1-1; 9 positions agree with TRBD1. The J segment lost 1 base and the V segment lost 4 bases, leaving 1 base of the junction unmatched. The CDR3 has 14 residues. Germline CDR1 is LGHDT and CDR2 is YNNKEL (reference sequence). The CDR3 DNA follows: TGTGCCAGCAGCCCGGGACAGGGGAACACTGAAGCTTTCTTT. This encodes CASSPGQGNTEAFF.

This clonotype occurred many times. This sequence joins TRBV12-3 or TRBV12-4 and TRBJ1-1; D may be TRBD1 (5 bases). There are 15 residues in the CDR3. With 5 bases removed from V and 4 bases from J, the gap between germline ends came to 17 bases. The CDR3 here is CASSPHWGEITEAFF. For the CDR3, the DNA is TGTGCCAGCAGTCCCCATTGGGGCGAAATCACTGAAGCTTTCTTT.

This clonotype was seen a handful of times. The genes are TRBV7-2 and TRBJ1-6; D uncertain. Germline lookup yields CDR1 SGHTA and CDR2 FQGNSA. V lost 1 base, J lost 9 bases, and 4 bases lay in between. This CDR3 spans 12 amino acids. CDR3 sequence (DNA): TGTGCCAGCAGCTTAGGGGTTTCACCCCTCCACTTT. It is translated as CASSLGVSPLHF.

This clonotype was recorded many times. The CDR3 reads CATSLEPQHF. The CDR3 nucleotides read TGTGCCACCAGTCTTGAGCCCCAGCATTTT. The rearrangement links TRBV24-1 to TRBJ1-5; the D is unclear. With 6 bases removed from V and 8 bases from J, the gap between germline ends came to 4 bases. Germline V CDR1 and CDR2: KGHDR, SFDVKD. This CDR3 region has 10 residues.

This clonotype was counted at least ten times. The rearrangement uses TRBV5-5 and TRBJ2-1; D call uncertain. Germline loops: CDR1 SGHKS, CDR2 YYEKEE (reference sequence). CDR3 length equals 15 residues. With 1 base removed from V and 9 bases from J, the gap between germline ends came to 17 bases. CDR3 sequence (DNA): TGTGCCAGCAGCTTGCAGGAGCCGGCCCTCAGTGAGCAGTTCTTC. Its protein product is CASSLQEPALSEQFF.

The CDR3 reads CSARQKEANTGELFF. CDR3 coding DNA: TGCAGTGCTCGGCAAAAAGAAGCGAACACCGGGGAGCTGTTTTTT. The J gene is TRBJ2-2, the V gene TRBV20-1; no definite D call. The germline V and J ends were trimmed by 5 bases and 0 bases, with 13 bases remaining between them. CDR1 and CDR2 from the germline V gene are DFQATT and SNEGSKA (reference sequence). The length of the CDR3 is 15 residues.

In this sample, this clonotype turned up many times. The chain uses TRBV3-1 and TRBJ1-2; 8 bases map to TRBD1. The J segment lost 4 bases and the V segment lost 4 bases, leaving 5 bases of the junction unmatched. This CDR3 region has 14 residues. CDR1 and CDR2 (germline): LGHDT, YNNKEL (reference sequence). The CDR3 here is CASSPWDRTYGYTF. The DNA for the CDR3 is TGTGCCAGCAGCCCTTGGGACAGGACCTATGGCTACACCTTC.

This clonotype was observed at least ten times. The V call is TRBV28, the J call TRBJ2-2; TRBD1 agrees at 8 bases. V gave up 3 bases and J gave up 6 bases; unmatched junction bases: 0. Germline V gene lookup returns CDR1 MDHEN and CDR2 SYDVKM. The CDR3 is 13 amino acids. The CDR3: CASSLTGAGELFF. DNA for the CDR3: TGTGCCAGCAGTTTGACAGGGGCCGGGGAGCTGTTTTTT.

This clonotype showed up many times. The V call is TRBV5-5, the J call TRBJ2-5; 8 positions agree with TRBD2. Germline V gene lookup returns CDR1 SGHKS and CDR2 YYEKEE (reference sequence). Trimming cost V 0 bases and J 5 bases; bases outside gene matches: 6. CDR3 length equals 15 residues. CDR3 bases: TGTGCCAGCAGCTTGGTTGTCGGGGGGGCTGAGACCCAGTACTTC. Amino acid sequence: CASSLVVGGAETQYF. Using reference TRBV5-5 and TRBJ2-5 for the parts outside the CDR3, the full variable domain is DAGVTQSPTHLIKTRGQQVTLRCSPISGHKSVSWYQQVLGQGPQFIFQYYEKEERGRGNFPDRFSARQFPNYSSELNVNALLLGDSALYLCASSLVVGGAETQYFGPGTRLLVL.

In its sample, this clonotype was seen many times. This chain uses TRBV15 with TRBJ2-3; TRBD2 agrees at 9 bases. The junction had 2 bases not matched to a gene; V was cut back by 0 bases and J by 4 bases. The CDR3 is made up of 15 amino acids. Germline CDR1 is LNHNV and CDR2 is YYDKDF (reference sequence). CDR3 protein: CATSRERGGPDTQYF. DNA of the CDR3: TGTGCCACCAGCAGAGAGCGGGGGGGCCCAGATACGCAGTATTTT.

This clonotype was observed many times. The CDR3 bases are TGTGCTAGTGCCAGGGAATCTATGACCGGGGAGCTGTTTTTT. Its protein is CASARESMTGELFF. This chain links TRBV12-5 with TRBJ2-2, with TRBD1 as a possible D gene (5 bases). The V end was cut by 7 bases, the J end by 5 bases, with 14 bases between. This CDR3 has 14 amino acids. CDR1 and CDR2 from the germline V gene are LGHNT and FRNRAP.

This chain joins TRBV11-1 and TRBJ2-3; 7 nucleotides align to TRBD2. Trimming at V came to 5 bases and at J to 2 bases, leaving 16 bases not matched to a gene. Germline V gives CDR1 SGHAT, CDR2 FQDESV (reference sequence). This CDR3 has 18 amino acids. CDR3 protein: CASSPNPWVGDYTDTQYF. The CDR3 region has the DNA TGTGCCAGCAGCCCTAACCCGTGGGTGGGGGACTACACAGATACGCAGTATTTT.

In DNA form, the CDR3 reads TGTGCCAGCAGCTTCGGACAGGGGGTAGATACGCAGTATTTT. Residues: CASSFGQGVDTQYF. This chain connects TRBV11-2 to TRBJ2-3, with 10 bases lining up with TRBD1. The germline V gene encodes CDR1 SGHAT and CDR2 FQNNGV. The CDR3 extends over 14 amino acids. J gave up 5 bases and V 3 bases, and 2 bases lay outside the gene matches.

In its sample, this clonotype was seen a few times. The V gene is TRBV7-9, the J gene TRBJ2-7; D is possibly TRBD1 or TRBD2 (5 bases each). The CDR3 is 15 amino acids. The V end was cut by 0 bases, the J end by 2 bases, with 11 bases between. Germline CDR1 reads SEHNR; CDR2 reads FQNEAQ (reference sequence). The CDR3 bases are TGTGCCAGCAGCTTAGCTTCGGGACCACCCTACGAGCAGTACTTC. Protein sequence: CASSLASGPPYEQYF. Complete variable domain (other parts from reference TRBV7-9 and TRBJ2-7): DTGVSQNPRHKITKRGQNVTFRCDPISEHNRLYWYRQTLGQGPEFLTYFQNEAQLEKSRLLSDRFSAERPKGSFSTLEIQRTEQGDSAMYLCASSLASGPPYEQYFGPGTRLTVT.

This clonotype was observed at least ten times. V gene TRBV5-1 combines with J gene TRBJ2-1; D is ambiguous. The CDR3 has 17 amino acids. Per germline, CDR1 SGHRS and CDR2 YFSETQ. Trimming took 1 base from V and 5 from J, leaving 19 bases between them. The CDR3 spells CASSLSASRPTHNEQFF. DNA of the CDR3: TGCGCCAGCAGCTTGTCCGCGTCTCGACCGACTCACAATGAGCAGTTCTTC.